The 19 T cell receptor beta chains reported below all come from one sample, sequenced in a study of blood T cell repertoires in COVID-19. Using immunoSEQ multiplex PCR, the repertoire was profiled, and TCRdb retains in-frame clones only, with some absent. The sample has around 100,000 clones, more than 75% seen once. Sample: peripheral blood. The receptor source for this set is a man aged 30 to 39 in a cohort sampled during active COVID-19.

The chain recombines TRBV7-8 with TRBJ2-7; 9 bases align to TRBD1. The germline gives CDR1 SGHVS, CDR2 FQNEAQ. After removal of 4 bases from V and 1 base from J, the junction contained 5 bases not matched to a gene. CDR3 length: 15 amino acids. CDR3 coding DNA: TGTGCCAGCAGCTGGCGGGGGACAGGGTCCTACGAGCAGTACTTC. Protein sequence: CASSWRGTGSYEQYF.

V and J are TRBV10-2 and TRBJ1-4; D is uncertain. The CDR3 extends over 16 amino acids. V was pared by 3 bases and J by 5 bases, with 16 bases between. CDR1 and CDR2 (germline): WSHSY, SAAADI. The CDR3 DNA reads TGCGCCAGCAGTGAAGGATTCAGAGTGCGGAATGAAAAACTGTTTTTT. This codes for CASSEGFRVRNEKLFF.

The chain combines TRBV6-5 with TRBJ1-2; 8 nucleotides agree with TRBD1. This CDR3 region has 11 residues. V lost 10 bases and J lost 5; bases outside the gene matches: 3. The germline CDR1 and CDR2 sequences are MNHEY and SVGAGI. DNA for the CDR3: TGTGCCACCGGACAGGGATATGGCTACACCTTC. It translates to CATGQGYGYTF.

The gene calls are TRBV7-2 and TRBJ2-7; D gene uncertain. Trimming pared 4 bases from V and 5 bases from J, leaving 9 bases between. CDR3 length: 12 residues. The V gene's germline CDR1 is SGHTA and CDR2 FQGNSA. The CDR3 region has the DNA TGTGCCAGCAGCTCTTACAGAGACGAGCAGTACTTC. Translated: CASSSYRDEQYF.

The gene calls are TRBV6-5 and TRBJ2-3; D perhaps matches TRBD2 (6 bases). V lost 5 bases and J lost 1, with 13 bases in between. This CDR3 comprises 15 residues. The germline CDR1 and CDR2 sequences are MNHEY and SVGAGI. CDR3 amino acids: CASSPASEGTDTQYF. CDR3 in DNA: TGTGCCAGCAGTCCGGCTAGCGAAGGCACAGATACGCAGTATTTT.

This sequence joins TRBV18 and TRBJ1-2; weak D call: TRBD1 (5 bases). CDR3 length: 16 amino acids. The germline V and J ends were trimmed by 3 bases and 4 bases, with 18 bases remaining between them. The V gene's germline CDR1 is KGHSH and CDR2 LQKENI. The CDR3 DNA follows: TGTGCCAGCTCACCCCCCAAAACAGGCTTAGTCTATGGCTACACCTTC. Residues: CASSPPKTGLVYGYTF.

The chain couples TRBV28 to TRBJ1-1; the D is unclear. The CDR3 spans 15 residues. Germline loops: CDR1 MDHEN, CDR2 SYDVKM. With 4 bases removed from V and 1 base from J, the gap between germline ends came to 13 bases. The CDR3 loop reads CASSSQMGENTEAFF. For the CDR3, the DNA is TGTGCCAGCAGTTCCCAAATGGGCGAGAACACTGAAGCTTTCTTT.

This clone was counted a few times. The chain joins TRBV7-2 to TRBJ1-1; D call uncertain. CDR1 is SGHTA and CDR2 is FQGNSA in the germline V gene. The V and J ends lost 2 bases and 3 bases respectively, with 7 bases between them. The length of the CDR3 is 13 residues. CDR3 bases: TGTGCCAGCAGCTTATTCGCGGACACTGAAGCTTTCTTT. Its protein product is CASSLFADTEAFF. Variable domain in full (rest from reference TRBV7-2 and TRBJ1-1): GAGVSQSPSNKVTEKGKDVELRCDPISGHTALYWYRQSLGQGLEFLIYFQGNSAPDKSGLPSDRFSAERTGGSVSTLTIQRTQQEDSAVYLCASSLFADTEAFFGQGTRLTVV.

The J gene is TRBJ2-5, the V gene TRBV9, with 9 bases aligning to TRBD1. The CDR3 is made up of 13 amino acids. J lost 6 bases, V lost 4 bases, and 4 bases had no gene match. Germline V gives CDR1 SGDLS, CDR2 YYNGEE. This chain's CDR3 is CASSQGQGQTQYF. Written as DNA, the CDR3 is TGTGCCAGCAGCCAGGGACAGGGCCAGACCCAGTACTTC.

Concerning this clone itself: Other DNA sequences in the sample encode the same CDR3. The chain links TRBV11-2 to TRBJ2-7; 15 bases align to TRBD2. In germline, CDR1 is SGHAT, CDR2 FQNNGV. The CDR3 runs to 17 residues. Losses at the gene ends were 5 bases for V and 4 bases for J; bases not matched to a gene: 9. The DNA for the CDR3 is TGTGCCAGCAGCCTACCTGGACTAGCGGGGGGGCCGTACGAGCAGTACTTC. It translates to CASSLPGLAGGPYEQYF.

J is TRBJ2-7 and V is TRBV5-4; no clear D. V was trimmed by 3 bases and J by 3 bases, leaving 10 bases between them. Germline CDR1 is SGHNT and CDR2 is YYREEE (reference sequence). This CDR3 comprises 13 residues. This CDR3 is CASSSGMVYEQYF. The CDR3 DNA is TGTGCCAGCAGCTCGGGTATGGTCTACGAGCAGTACTTC.

J is TRBJ1-2 and V is TRBV19; 10 nucleotides agree with TRBD1. Germline lookup yields CDR1 LNHDA and CDR2 SQIVND (reference sequence). V gave up 5 bases and J gave up 5 bases; unmatched junction bases: 8. This CDR3 is 15 amino acids long. The CDR3 region has the DNA TGTGCCAGTAGTCGCGACAGGGGGCAGAGGTATGGCTACACCTTC. Translating it yields CASSRDRGQRYGYTF.

V usage is TRBV6-6 and J usage is TRBJ2-4; TRBD2 agrees at 7 bases. The CDR3 is 16 residues long. The V segment lost 2 bases and the J segment 0 bases; nucleotides outside the gene matches: 4. Germline V gene lookup returns CDR1 MNHNY and CDR2 SVGAGI (reference sequence). CDR3 DNA: TGTGCCAGCAGTTACGGGAGGGGTCTAGCCAAAAACATTCAGTACTTC. Protein sequence: CASSYGRGLAKNIQYF.

CDR3 DNA sequence: TGTGCCAGCTCACCAAAACAGGGGGGTTCTAACTATGGCTACACCTTC. It translates to CASSPKQGGSNYGYTF. The chain has TRBV18 and TRBJ1-2; 8 bases align to TRBD1. Germline V gives CDR1 KGHSH, CDR2 LQKENI. V was clipped by 2 bases and J by 0 bases; unmatched bases: 5. The CDR3 has 16 amino acids.

This clone was counted once. The rearrangement links TRBV5-1 to TRBJ2-2, with D possibly being TRBD2 (7 bases). Germline CDR1 and CDR2: SGHRS and YFSETQ. The length of the CDR3 is 15 residues. V lost 4 bases and J lost 3, with 13 bases in between. The CDR3 reads CASSRGGPDTGELFF. As DNA, the CDR3 is TGCGCCAGCAGCAGGGGGGGCCCCGACACCGGGGAGCTGTTTTTT.

The chain uses TRBV19 and TRBJ2-7, with D tentatively TRBD1 (5 bases). CDR1 is LNHDA, CDR2 SQIVND, per germline (reference sequence). V was pared by 3 bases and J by 3 bases, with 12 bases between. The CDR3 runs 14 residues. In nucleotides, the CDR3 is TGTGCCAGTAGTATCAGGGTCAAGGGCTACGAGCAGTACTTC. Its protein is CASSIRVKGYEQYF.

V gene TRBV30 combines with J gene TRBJ1-5, with D maybe TRBD1 (5 bases). The CDR3 length is 14 residues. CDR1 and CDR2 from the germline V gene are GTSNPN and SVGIG (reference sequence). V was pared by 2 bases and J by 2 bases, with 10 bases between. The CDR3 sequence is CAWSRGGGNQPQHF. The CDR3 DNA reads TGTGCCTGGAGTCGGGGAGGGGGCAATCAGCCCCAGCATTTT. Full variable domain (outside the CDR3, taken from reference TRBV30 and TRBJ1-5): SQTIHQWPATLVQPVGSPLSLECTVEGTSNPNLYWYRQAAGRGLQLLFYSVGIGQISSEVPQNLSASRPQDRQFILSSKKLLLSDSGFYLCAWSRGGGNQPQHFGDGTRLSIL.

The V call is TRBV15, the J call TRBJ1-5; D uncertain. Trimming pared 0 bases from V and 4 bases from J, leaving 10 bases between. CDR3 size: 15 residues. Per the germline V gene, CDR1 is LNHNV and CDR2 is YYDKDF (reference sequence). In DNA form, the CDR3 reads TGTGCCACCAGCAGAGATCGGAGTCAGAATCAGCCCCAGCATTTT. Residues: CATSRDRSQNQPQHF. Full variable domain (outside the CDR3, taken from reference TRBV15 and TRBJ1-5): DAMVIQNPRYQVTQFGKPVTLSCSQTLNHNVMYWYQQKSSQAPKLLFHYYDKDFNNEADTPDNFQSRRPNTSFCFLDIRSPGLGDTAMYLCATSRDRSQNQPQHFGDGTRLSIL.

The count of this clone is one. The chain employs TRBV18 and TRBJ1-1; D may be TRBD1 (5 bases). The CDR3 loop spans 14 amino acids. Looked up from germline, CDR1 is KGHSH and CDR2 is LQKENI. V lost 2 bases and J lost 8, with 15 bases in between. CDR3 residues: CASSPGGGLPEAFF. CDR3 DNA sequence: TGTGCCAGCTCACCAGGGGGAGGTCTACCCGAAGCTTTCTTT.